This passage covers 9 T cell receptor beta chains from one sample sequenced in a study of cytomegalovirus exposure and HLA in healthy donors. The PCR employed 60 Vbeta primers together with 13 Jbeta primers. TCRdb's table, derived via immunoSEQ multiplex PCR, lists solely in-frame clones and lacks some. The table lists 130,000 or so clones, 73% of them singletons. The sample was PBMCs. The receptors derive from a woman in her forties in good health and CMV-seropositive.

The CDR3 sequence is CASSNHRGTDTQYF. The CDR3 DNA reads as TGTGCCAGCTCAAACCACCGCGGCACAGATACGCAGTATTTT. The chain uses TRBV18 and TRBJ2-3; unclear D gene. The ends were cut back, 5 bases at V and 1 base at J, with 10 bases in the middle. CDR1 KGHSH and CDR2 LQKENI come from the germline V gene. The CDR3 totals 14 residues.

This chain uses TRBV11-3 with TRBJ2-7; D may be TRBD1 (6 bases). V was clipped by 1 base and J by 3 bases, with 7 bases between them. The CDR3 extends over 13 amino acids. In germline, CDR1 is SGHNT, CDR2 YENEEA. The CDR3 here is CASSLGRGYEQYF. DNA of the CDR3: TGTGCCAGCAGCTTAGGCAGGGGCTACGAGCAGTACTTC.

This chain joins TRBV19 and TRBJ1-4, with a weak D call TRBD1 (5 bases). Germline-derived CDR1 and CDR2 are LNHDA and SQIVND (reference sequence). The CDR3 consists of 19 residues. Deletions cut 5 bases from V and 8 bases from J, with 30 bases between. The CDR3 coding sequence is TGTGCCAGTAGTCCCTCGACAGTTTCGCTAGGAGGGGTTGGAGAAAAACTGTTTTTT. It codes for CASSPSTVSLGGVGEKLFF. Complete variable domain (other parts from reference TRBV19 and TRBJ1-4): DGGITQSPKYLFRKEGQNVTLSCEQNLNHDAMYWYRQDPGQGLRLIYYSQIVNDFQKGDIAEGYSVSREKKESFPLTVTSAQKNPTAFYLCASSPSTVSLGGVGEKLFFGSGTQLSVL.

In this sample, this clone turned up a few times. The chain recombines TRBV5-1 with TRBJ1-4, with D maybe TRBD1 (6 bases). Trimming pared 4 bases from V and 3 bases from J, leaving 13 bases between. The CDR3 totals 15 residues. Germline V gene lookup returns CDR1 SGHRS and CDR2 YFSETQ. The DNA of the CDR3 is TGCGCCAGCAGCCCACGGACAGATTCTAATGAAAAACTGTTTTTT. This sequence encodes CASSPRTDSNEKLFF.

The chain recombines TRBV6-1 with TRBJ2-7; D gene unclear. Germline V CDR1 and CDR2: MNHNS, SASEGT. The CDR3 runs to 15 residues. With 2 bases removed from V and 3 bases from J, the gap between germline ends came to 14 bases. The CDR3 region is CASSETAPSLYEQYF. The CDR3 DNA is TGTGCCAGCAGTGAAACAGCCCCTTCTCTCTACGAGCAGTACTTC.

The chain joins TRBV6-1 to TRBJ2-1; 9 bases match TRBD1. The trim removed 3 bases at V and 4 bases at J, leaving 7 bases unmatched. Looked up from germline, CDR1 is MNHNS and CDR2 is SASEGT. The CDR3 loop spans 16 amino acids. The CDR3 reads CASSERGQGLYNEQFF. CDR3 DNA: TGTGCCAGCAGTGAGAGGGGACAGGGTTTGTACAATGAGCAGTTCTTC.

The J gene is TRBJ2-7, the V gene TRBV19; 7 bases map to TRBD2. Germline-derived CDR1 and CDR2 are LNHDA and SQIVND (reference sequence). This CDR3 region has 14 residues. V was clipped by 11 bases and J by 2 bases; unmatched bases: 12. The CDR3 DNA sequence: TGTGCCTCCCAAGCCACTAGCGCACCCTACGAGCAGTACTTC. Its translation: CASQATSAPYEQYF. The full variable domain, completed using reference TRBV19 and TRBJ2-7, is DGGITQSPKYLFRKEGQNVTLSCEQNLNHDAMYWYRQDPGQGLRLIYYSQIVNDFQKGDIAEGYSVSREKKESFPLTVTSAQKNPTAFYLCASQATSAPYEQYFGPGTRLTVT.

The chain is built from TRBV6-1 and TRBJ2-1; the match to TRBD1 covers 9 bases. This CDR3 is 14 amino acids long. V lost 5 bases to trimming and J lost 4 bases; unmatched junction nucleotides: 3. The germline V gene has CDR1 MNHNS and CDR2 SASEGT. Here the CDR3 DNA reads TGTGCCAGCAGTCGACAGGGGGGTTACAATGAGCAGTTCTTC. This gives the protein CASSRQGGYNEQFF.

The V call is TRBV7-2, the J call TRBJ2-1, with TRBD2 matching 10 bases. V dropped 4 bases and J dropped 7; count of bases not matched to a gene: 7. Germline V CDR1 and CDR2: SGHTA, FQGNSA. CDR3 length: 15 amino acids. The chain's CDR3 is CASSSGLAAGNEQFF. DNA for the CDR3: TGTGCCAGCAGCTCTGGACTAGCGGCCGGAAATGAGCAGTTCTTC.